The T cell receptor (beta chain) under discussion was sequenced for a study of T cells in Graves' hyperthyroidism and ophthalmopathy. It was at first hyperthyroidism diagnosis, before any ophthalmopathy symptoms, that the blood sample was taken. Cells are PBMCs isolated from around 9.4 ml of fresh blood. This clonotype was recorded at least ten times. Its target is unknown. Unmatched junction bases numbered 5, after V lost 8 bases and J lost 2 bases. The CDR3 length is 14 residues. Germline CDR1 and CDR2: SEHNR and FQNEAQ (reference sequence). Template material for amplifying TCR beta CDR3 regions consisted of RNA transcripts. The HTBI primer set drove a first-round RT-PCR of the TCR CDR3. TCRdb called the multiplex PCR reads again in MiXCR, with one record for every CDR3 protein. The sample shows around 350,000 distinct CDR3 sequences, about 18% of them seen only once. Findings and caveats of the study: A 13 V-J signature model discriminated ophthalmopathy versus stable hyperthyroidism. The model made its ophthalmopathy prediction, and onset followed a median 6.5 months later.

The source of this sequence is a woman in her 30s with Graves' hyperthyroidism that later progressed to Graves' ophthalmopathy. V usage is TRBV7-9 and J usage is TRBJ2-1; 8 bases map to TRBD1. Input material: blood. The CDR3 bases are TGTGCCAGCTCTCAGACAGGGGCCTACAATGAGCAGTTCTTC. Translation: CASSQTGAYNEQFF.